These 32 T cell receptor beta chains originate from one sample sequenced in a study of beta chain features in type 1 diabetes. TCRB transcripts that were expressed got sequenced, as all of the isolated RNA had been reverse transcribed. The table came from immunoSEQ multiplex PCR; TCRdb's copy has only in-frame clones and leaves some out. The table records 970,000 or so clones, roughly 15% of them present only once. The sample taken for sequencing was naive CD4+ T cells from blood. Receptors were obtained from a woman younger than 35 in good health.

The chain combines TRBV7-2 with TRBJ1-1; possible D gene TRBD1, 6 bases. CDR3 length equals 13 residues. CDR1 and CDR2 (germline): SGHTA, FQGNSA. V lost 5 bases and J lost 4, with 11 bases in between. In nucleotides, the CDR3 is TGTGCCAGCAGCCCTCCAGGGGCCACTGAAGCTTTCTTT. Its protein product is CASSPPGATEAFF.

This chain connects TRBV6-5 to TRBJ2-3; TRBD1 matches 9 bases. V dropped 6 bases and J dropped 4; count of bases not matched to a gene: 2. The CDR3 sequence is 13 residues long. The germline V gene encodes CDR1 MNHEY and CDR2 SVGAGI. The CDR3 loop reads CASRGTGSDTQYF. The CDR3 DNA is TGTGCCAGCAGGGGGACAGGGTCAGATACGCAGTATTTT.

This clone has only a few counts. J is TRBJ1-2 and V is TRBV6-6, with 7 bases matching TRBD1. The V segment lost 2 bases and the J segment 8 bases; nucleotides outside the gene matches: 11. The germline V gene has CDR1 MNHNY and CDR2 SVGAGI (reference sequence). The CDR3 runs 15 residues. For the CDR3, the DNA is TGTGCCAGCAGTTACGGTTCGACAGGGACTAGCGGCTACACCTTC. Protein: CASSYGSTGTSGYTF.

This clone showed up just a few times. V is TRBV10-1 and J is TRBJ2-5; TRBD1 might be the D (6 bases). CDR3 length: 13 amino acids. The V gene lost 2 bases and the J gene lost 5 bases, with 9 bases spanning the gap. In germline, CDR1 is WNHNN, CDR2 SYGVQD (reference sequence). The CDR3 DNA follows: TGCGCCAGCAGTGAGACAGGGATGGAGACCCAGTACTTC. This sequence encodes CASSETGMETQYF.

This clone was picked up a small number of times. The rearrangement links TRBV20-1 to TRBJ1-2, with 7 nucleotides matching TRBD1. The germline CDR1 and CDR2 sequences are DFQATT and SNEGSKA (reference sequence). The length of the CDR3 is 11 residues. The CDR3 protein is CSETGPVGYTF. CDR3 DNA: TGCAGCGAGACAGGGCCCGTTGGCTACACCTTC.

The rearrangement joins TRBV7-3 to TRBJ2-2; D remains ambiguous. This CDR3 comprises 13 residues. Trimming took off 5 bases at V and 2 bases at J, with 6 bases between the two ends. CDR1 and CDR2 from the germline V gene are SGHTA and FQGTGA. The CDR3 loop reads CASSTGNTGELFF. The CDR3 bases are TGTGCCAGCAGCACCGGTAACACCGGGGAGCTGTTTTTT.

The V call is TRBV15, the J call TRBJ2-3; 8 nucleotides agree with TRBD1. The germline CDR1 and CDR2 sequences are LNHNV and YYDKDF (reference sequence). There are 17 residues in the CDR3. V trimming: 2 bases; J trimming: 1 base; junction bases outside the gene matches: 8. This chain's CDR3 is CATSRFGRGLGTDTQYF. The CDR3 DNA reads TGTGCCACCAGCAGATTCGGCAGGGGGCTGGGCACAGATACGCAGTATTTT.

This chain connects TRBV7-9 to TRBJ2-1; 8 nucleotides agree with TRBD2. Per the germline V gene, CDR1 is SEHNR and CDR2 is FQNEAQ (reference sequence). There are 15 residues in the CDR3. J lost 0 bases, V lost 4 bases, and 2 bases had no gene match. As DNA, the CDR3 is TGTGCCAGCAGCTCCGGGAGGGCCTCCTACAATGAGCAGTTCTTC. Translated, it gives CASSSGRASYNEQFF.

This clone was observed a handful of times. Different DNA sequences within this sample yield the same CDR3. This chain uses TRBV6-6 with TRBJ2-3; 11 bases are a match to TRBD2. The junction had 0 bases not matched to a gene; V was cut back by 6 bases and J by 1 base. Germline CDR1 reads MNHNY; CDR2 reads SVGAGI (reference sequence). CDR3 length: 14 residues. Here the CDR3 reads CASRLAGGTDTQYF. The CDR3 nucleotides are TGTGCCAGCAGACTAGCGGGAGGCACAGATACGCAGTATTTT.

This CDR3 is CASSGAGTSGNTIYF. The CDR3 region has the DNA TGTGCCAGCAGTGGGGCCGGGACCTCTGGAAACACCATATATTTT. V usage is TRBV28 and J usage is TRBJ1-3; the D gene is possibly TRBD1 (5 bases). V shed 5 bases and J shed 0 bases, with 11 bases lying between them. CDR1 is MDHEN and CDR2 is SYDVKM in the germline V gene. The CDR3 extends over 15 amino acids.

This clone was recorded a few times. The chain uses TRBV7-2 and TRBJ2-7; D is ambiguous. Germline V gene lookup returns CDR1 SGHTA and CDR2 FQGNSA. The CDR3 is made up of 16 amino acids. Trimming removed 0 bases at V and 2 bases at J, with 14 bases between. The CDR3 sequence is CASSLAGLRNAYEQYF. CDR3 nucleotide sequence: TGTGCCAGCAGCTTAGCCGGGCTCCGTAACGCCTACGAGCAGTACTTC.

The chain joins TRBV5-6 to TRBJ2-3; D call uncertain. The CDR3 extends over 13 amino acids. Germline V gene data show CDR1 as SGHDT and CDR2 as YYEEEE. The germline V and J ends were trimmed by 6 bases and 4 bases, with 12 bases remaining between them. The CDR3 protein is CASTQGFADTQYF. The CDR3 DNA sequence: TGTGCCAGCACCCAAGGTTTCGCAGATACGCAGTATTTT. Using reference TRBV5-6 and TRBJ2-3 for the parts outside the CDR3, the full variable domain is DAGVTQSPTHLIKTRGQQVTLRCSPKSGHDTVSWYQQALGQGPQFIFQYYEEEERQRGNFPDRFSGHQFPNYSSELNVNALLLGDSALYLCASTQGFADTQYFGPGTRLTVL.

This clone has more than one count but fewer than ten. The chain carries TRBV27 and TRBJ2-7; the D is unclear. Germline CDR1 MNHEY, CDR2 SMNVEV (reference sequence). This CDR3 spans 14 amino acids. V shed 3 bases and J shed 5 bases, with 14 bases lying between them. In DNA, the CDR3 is TGTGCCAGCAGTTTGGTCTGGTGGGCTGACGAGCAGTACTTC. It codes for CASSLVWWADEQYF.

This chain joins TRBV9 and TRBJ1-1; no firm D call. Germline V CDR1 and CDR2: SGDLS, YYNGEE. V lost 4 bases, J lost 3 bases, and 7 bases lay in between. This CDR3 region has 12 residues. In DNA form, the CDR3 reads TGTGCCAGCAGCCCAGTCGACACTGAAGCTTTCTTT. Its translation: CASSPVDTEAFF.

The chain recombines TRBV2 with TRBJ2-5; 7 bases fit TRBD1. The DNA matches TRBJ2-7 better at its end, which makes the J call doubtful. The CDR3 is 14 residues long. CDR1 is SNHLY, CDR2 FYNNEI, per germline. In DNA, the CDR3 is TGTGCCAGCAGCGCCGGGACAGCGTCCTACGAGCAGTACTTC. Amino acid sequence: CASSAGTASYEQYF.

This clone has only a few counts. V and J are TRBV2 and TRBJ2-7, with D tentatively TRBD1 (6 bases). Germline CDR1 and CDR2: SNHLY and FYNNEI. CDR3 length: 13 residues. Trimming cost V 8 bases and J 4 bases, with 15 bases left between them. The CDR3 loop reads CASYRQAVYEQYF. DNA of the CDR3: TGTGCCAGCTACCGACAGGCCGTTTACGAGCAGTACTTC.

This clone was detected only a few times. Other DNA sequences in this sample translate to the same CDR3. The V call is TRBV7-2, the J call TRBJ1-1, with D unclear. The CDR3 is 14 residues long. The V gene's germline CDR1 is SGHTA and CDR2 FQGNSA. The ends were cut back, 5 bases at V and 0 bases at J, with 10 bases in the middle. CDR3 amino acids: CASSLGGVNTEAFF. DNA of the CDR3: TGTGCCAGCAGCCTAGGTGGGGTGAACACTGAAGCTTTCTTT.

The CDR3 DNA is TGCAGCGTCGCAATCACAGGGGGCTCGGGAGCTTTCTTT. It specifies CSVAITGGSGAFF. This rearrangement joins TRBV29-1 to TRBJ1-1, with 9 bases fitting TRBD1. CDR3 length: 13 amino acids. V shed 6 bases and J 10 bases; nucleotides not matched to a gene: 12. CDR1 is SQVTM, CDR2 ANQGSEA, per germline.

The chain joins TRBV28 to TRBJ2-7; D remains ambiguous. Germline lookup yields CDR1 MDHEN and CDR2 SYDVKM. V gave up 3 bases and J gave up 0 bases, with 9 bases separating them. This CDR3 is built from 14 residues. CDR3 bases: TGTGCCAGCAGTTTCGGCCGGGTCTCCTACGAGCAGTACTTC. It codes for CASSFGRVSYEQYF.

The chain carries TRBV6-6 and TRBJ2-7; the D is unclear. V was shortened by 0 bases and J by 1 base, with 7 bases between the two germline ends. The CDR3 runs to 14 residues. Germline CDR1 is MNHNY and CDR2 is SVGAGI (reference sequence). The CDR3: CASSYSKTSYEQYF. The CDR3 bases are TGTGCCAGCAGTTACTCGAAAACTTCCTACGAGCAGTACTTC.

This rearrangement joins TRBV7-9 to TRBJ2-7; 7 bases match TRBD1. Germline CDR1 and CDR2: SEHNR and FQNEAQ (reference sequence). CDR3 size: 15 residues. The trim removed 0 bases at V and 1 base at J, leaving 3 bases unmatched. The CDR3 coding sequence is TGTGCCAGCAGCTTAGCCCGACAGGGATCCTACGAGCAGTACTTC. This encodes CASSLARQGSYEQYF. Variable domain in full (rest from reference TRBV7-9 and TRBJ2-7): DTGVSQNPRHKITKRGQNVTFRCDPISEHNRLYWYRQTLGQGPEFLTYFQNEAQLEKSRLLSDRFSAERPKGSFSTLEIQRTEQGDSAMYLCASSLARQGSYEQYFGPGTRLTVT.

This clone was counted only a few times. The CDR3 reads CASSRQSTTNTQYF. DNA for the CDR3: TGTGCCAGCTCACGACAGTCAACAACTAATACGCAGTATTTT. The V and J genes are TRBV18 and TRBJ2-3, with a possible D match to TRBD1 (5 bases). CDR3 length: 14 amino acids. Per the germline V gene, CDR1 is KGHSH and CDR2 is LQKENI. Trimming shortened V by 4 bases and J by 7 bases, and 15 bases separated the two germline ends.

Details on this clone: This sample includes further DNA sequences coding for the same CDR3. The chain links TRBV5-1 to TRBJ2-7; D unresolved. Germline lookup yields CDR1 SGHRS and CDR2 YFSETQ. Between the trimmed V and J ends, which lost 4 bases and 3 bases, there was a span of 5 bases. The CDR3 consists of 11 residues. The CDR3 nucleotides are TGCGCCAGCAGCCAAAACTACGAGCAGTACTTC. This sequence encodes CASSQNYEQYF. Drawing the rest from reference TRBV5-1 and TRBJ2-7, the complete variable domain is KAGVTQTPRYLIKTRGQQVTLSCSPISGHRSVSWYQQTPGQGLQFLFEYFSETQRNKGNFPGRFSGRQFSNSRSEMNVSTLELGDSALYLCASSQNYEQYFGPGTRLTVT.

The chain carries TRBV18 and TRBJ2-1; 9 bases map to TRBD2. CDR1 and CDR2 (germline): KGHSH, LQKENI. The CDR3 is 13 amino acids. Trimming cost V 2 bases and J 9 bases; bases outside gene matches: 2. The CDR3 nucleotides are TGTGCCAGCTCACCATCGCGGGAGGGTGAGCAGTTCTTC. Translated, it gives CASSPSREGEQFF.

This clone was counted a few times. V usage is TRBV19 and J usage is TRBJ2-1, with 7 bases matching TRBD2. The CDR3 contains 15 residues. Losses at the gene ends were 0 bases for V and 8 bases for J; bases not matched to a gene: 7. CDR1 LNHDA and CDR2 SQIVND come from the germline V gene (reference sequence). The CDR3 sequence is CASSIDGRERYEQFF. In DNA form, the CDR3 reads TGTGCCAGTAGTATAGATGGGCGGGAGCGGTATGAGCAGTTCTTC.

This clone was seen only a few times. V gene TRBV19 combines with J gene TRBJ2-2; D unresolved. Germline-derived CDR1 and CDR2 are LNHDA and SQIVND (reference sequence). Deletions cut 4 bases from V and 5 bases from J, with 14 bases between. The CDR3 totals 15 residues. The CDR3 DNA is TGTGCCAGTAGTAGTCTATCGTTTGGGACCGGGGAGCTGTTTTTT. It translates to CASSSLSFGTGELFF.

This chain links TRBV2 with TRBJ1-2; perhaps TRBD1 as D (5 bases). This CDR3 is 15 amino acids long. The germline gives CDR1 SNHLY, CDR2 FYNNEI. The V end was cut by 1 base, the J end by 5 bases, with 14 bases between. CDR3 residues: CASSEDVTGDYGYTF. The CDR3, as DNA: TGTGCCAGCAGTGAAGACGTAACAGGAGATTATGGCTACACCTTC. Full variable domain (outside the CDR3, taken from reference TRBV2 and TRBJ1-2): EPEVTQTPSHQVTQMGQEVILRCVPISNHLYFYWYRQILGQKVEFLVSFYNNEISEKSEIFDDQFSVERPDGSNFTLKIRSTKLEDSAMYFCASSEDVTGDYGYTFGSGTRLTVV.

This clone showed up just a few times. CDR3 in DNA: TGTGCCAGCAGCTTTGGGTCCCTGGGGGCGGAGCAGTACTTC. This translates into CASSFGSLGAEQYF. The V call is TRBV7-9, the J call TRBJ2-7; possibly TRBD1 for D (6 bases). This CDR3 region has 14 residues. Trimming pared 3 bases from V and 7 bases from J, leaving 16 bases between. Germline V gene lookup returns CDR1 SEHNR and CDR2 FQNEAQ (reference sequence).

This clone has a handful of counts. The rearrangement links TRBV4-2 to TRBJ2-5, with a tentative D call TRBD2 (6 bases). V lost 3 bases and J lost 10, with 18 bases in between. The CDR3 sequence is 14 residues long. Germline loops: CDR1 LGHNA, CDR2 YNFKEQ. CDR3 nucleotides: TGTGCCAGCAGCCAGACCGGGACTCAAGTGGACCAGTACTTC. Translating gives CASSQTGTQVDQYF.

The CDR3 sequence is CASSLPTVNTGELFF. The DNA for the CDR3 is TGTGCCAGCAGTTTACCGACAGTGAACACCGGGGAGCTGTTTTTT. The rearrangement uses TRBV28 and TRBJ2-2, with a possible D match to TRBD1 (5 bases). CDR1 and CDR2 from the germline V gene are MDHEN and SYDVKM. The CDR3 runs 15 residues. V gave up 2 bases and J gave up 1 base, with 8 bases separating them.

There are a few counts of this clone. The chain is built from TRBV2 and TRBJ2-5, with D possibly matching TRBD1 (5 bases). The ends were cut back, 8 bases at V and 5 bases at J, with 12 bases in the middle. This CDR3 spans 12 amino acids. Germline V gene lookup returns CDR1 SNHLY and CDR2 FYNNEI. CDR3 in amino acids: CASGVAGETQYF. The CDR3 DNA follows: TGTGCCAGCGGGGTAGCAGGGGAGACCCAGTACTTC.

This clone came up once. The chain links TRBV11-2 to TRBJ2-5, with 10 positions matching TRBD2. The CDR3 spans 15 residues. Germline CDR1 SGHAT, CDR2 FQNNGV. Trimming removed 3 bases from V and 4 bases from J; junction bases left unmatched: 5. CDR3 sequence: CASSFASGRGETQYF. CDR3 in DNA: TGTGCCAGCAGCTTCGCTAGCGGGAGAGGAGAGACCCAGTACTTC.